Below, 27 T cell receptor beta chains from the same sample are listed, as sequenced in a study of cytotoxic CD8 clonotypes in ibrutinib-treated CLL. Using immunoSEQ multiplex PCR, the repertoire was profiled, and TCRdb retains in-frame clones only, with some absent. The sample contains more than 15,000 clones, about 86% of which appear only once. The sample here was PBMCs, taken before ibrutinib treatment. The receptor set was obtained from a human donor with chronic lymphocytic leukemia.

The chain employs TRBV2 and TRBJ2-7, with a possible D match to TRBD1 (6 bases). This CDR3 spans 15 amino acids. The germline V gene encodes CDR1 SNHLY and CDR2 FYNNEI. The ends were cut back, 1 base at V and 4 bases at J, with 14 bases in the middle. The CDR3 region is CASSEGPGEGYEQYF. The CDR3 DNA sequence: TGTGCCAGCAGTGAAGGCCCAGGGGAAGGGTACGAGCAGTACTTC.

V usage is TRBV10-3 and J usage is TRBJ1-2; D gene ambiguous. V was clipped by 0 bases and J by 8 bases, with 16 bases between them. This CDR3 is 15 amino acids long. CDR1 is ENHRY, CDR2 SYGVKD, per germline. The CDR3 sequence is CAISESWSSRFGYTF. CDR3 nucleotides: TGTGCCATCAGTGAGTCCTGGTCATCACGTTTCGGCTACACCTTC.

A few counts support this clone. The chain recombines TRBV18 with TRBJ2-7; D is possibly TRBD2 (6 bases). V lost 1 base and J 1 base, leaving 8 bases between the germline ends. The CDR3 consists of 14 residues. CDR1 KGHSH and CDR2 LQKENI come from the germline V gene. The CDR3 DNA reads TGTGCCAGCTCACCACTGGCGGGGTCCTACGAGCAGTACTTC. Protein sequence: CASSPLAGSYEQYF.

CDR3 coding DNA: TGTGCCAGCTCACCAACAGGGATGGGCAATCAGCCCCAGCATTTT. It is translated as CASSPTGMGNQPQHF. V and J are TRBV18 and TRBJ1-5, with D possibly being TRBD1 (6 bases). Germline V lookup: CDR1 KGHSH, CDR2 LQKENI. CDR3 length: 15 residues. V was trimmed by 2 bases and J by 2 bases, leaving 10 bases between them.

The chain joins TRBV7-9 to TRBJ2-7, with 10 bases identical to TRBD2. V dropped 7 bases and J dropped 5; count of bases not matched to a gene: 5. CDR3 length equals 13 residues. Looked up from germline, CDR1 is SEHNR and CDR2 is FQNEAQ (reference sequence). The DNA of the CDR3 is TGTGCCAGCAATAGCGGGGGGATCGACGAGCAGTACTTC. This sequence encodes CASNSGGIDEQYF.

The rearrangement joins TRBV19 to TRBJ2-7, with no clear D. The CDR3 runs 13 residues. Germline V lookup: CDR1 LNHDA, CDR2 SQIVND (reference sequence). V lost 2 bases and J lost 1, with 6 bases in between. CDR3 in DNA: TGTGCCAGTAGTATATCCGTATCCTACGAGCAGTACTTC. Amino acid sequence: CASSISVSYEQYF.

The V and J genes are TRBV2 and TRBJ1-1, with D unresolved. CDR1 is SNHLY, CDR2 FYNNEI, per germline. Trimming cost V 4 bases and J 3 bases, with 12 bases left between them. CDR3 length: 14 amino acids. The CDR3 nucleotides are TGTGCCAGCAGTGGAGAAAGATTACACACTGAAGCTTTCTTT. As protein: CASSGERLHTEAFF.

This clone was seen a handful of times. This chain joins TRBV7-3 and TRBJ1-1; 8 bases align to TRBD1. The V segment lost 1 base and the J segment 7 bases; nucleotides outside the gene matches: 5. CDR1 and CDR2 (germline): SGHTA, FQGTGA. The CDR3 covers 14 residues. The CDR3 nucleotides are TGTGCCAGCAGCTTAAACAGGGGGAGAGGTGAAGCTTTCTTT. This encodes CASSLNRGRGEAFF. Full variable domain (rest looked up from reference TRBV7-3 and TRBJ1-1): GAGVSQTPSNKVTEKGKYVELRCDPISGHTALYWYRQSLGQGPEFLIYFQGTGAADDSGLPNDRFFAVRPEGSVSTLKIQRTERGDSAVYLCASSLNRGRGEAFFGQGTRLTVV.

The rearrangement joins TRBV21-1 to TRBJ1-3. TRBV21-1 is described as a pseudogene. The CDR3 is 13 amino acids. CDR3 in DNA: TGTGCCAGGGACTTATGCTCTGGAAACACCATATATTTT. As protein: CARDLCSGNTIYF.

This clone was counted a single time. The chain employs TRBV19 and TRBJ1-5; no clear D gene. Germline V gene sequence: CDR1 LNHDA, CDR2 SQIVND (reference sequence). V dropped 5 bases and J dropped 0 bases, with 5 bases sitting between them. The CDR3 totals 13 residues. This CDR3 reads CASSGFSNQPQHF. DNA of the CDR3: TGTGCCAGTAGTGGATTTAGCAATCAGCCCCAGCATTTT. The complete variable domain, with remaining parts taken from reference TRBV19 and TRBJ1-5, reads DGGITQSPKYLFRKEGQNVTLSCEQNLNHDAMYWYRQDPGQGLRLIYYSQIVNDFQKGDIAEGYSVSREKKESFPLTVTSAQKNPTAFYLCASSGFSNQPQHFGDGTRLSIL.

The chain combines TRBV9 with TRBJ2-7; D unresolved. Germline V CDR1 and CDR2: SGDLS, YYNGEE. V lost 4 bases and J 3 bases, leaving 11 bases between the germline ends. CDR3 length equals 13 residues. CDR3 sequence (DNA): TGTGCCAGCAGCTCGGGTGGAGACTACGAGCAGTACTTC. Protein: CASSSGGDYEQYF.

In its sample, this clone was seen a few times. This chain links TRBV7-9 with TRBJ1-1; unclear D gene. CDR1 and CDR2 from the germline V gene are SEHNR and FQNEAQ (reference sequence). The CDR3 loop spans 11 amino acids. Trimming pared 5 bases from V and 4 bases from J, leaving 5 bases between. The CDR3 loop is CASSTSTEAFF. The CDR3 DNA is TGTGCCAGCAGCACATCCACTGAAGCTTTCTTT.

This clone was picked up a small number of times. The chain employs TRBV15 and TRBJ2-3; D is unclear. CDR1 and CDR2 (germline): LNHNV, YYDKDF (reference sequence). The CDR3 runs 14 residues. The V and J ends lost 0 bases and 0 bases respectively, with 4 bases between them. Written as DNA, the CDR3 is TGTGCCACCAGCAGAGATGGCAGCACAGATACGCAGTATTTT. Its protein product is CATSRDGSTDTQYF. Filled out from reference TRBV15 and TRBJ2-3, the complete variable domain reads DAMVIQNPRYQVTQFGKPVTLSCSQTLNHNVMYWYQQKSSQAPKLLFHYYDKDFNNEADTPDNFQSRRPNTSFCFLDIRSPGLGDTAMYLCATSRDGSTDTQYFGPGTRLTVL.

The V and J genes are TRBV7-3 and TRBJ1-1; D perhaps matches TRBD1 (6 bases). CDR3 length equals 14 residues. The V gene lost 2 bases and the J gene lost 4 bases, with 11 bases spanning the gap. Germline CDR1 and CDR2: SGHTA and FQGTGA. CDR3 protein: CASSLVGAGTEAFF. CDR3 DNA sequence: TGTGCCAGCAGCTTAGTGGGGGCTGGCACTGAAGCTTTCTTT. The full variable domain, with the rest looked up from reference TRBV7-3 and TRBJ1-1, is GAGVSQTPSNKVTEKGKYVELRCDPISGHTALYWYRQSLGQGPEFLIYFQGTGAADDSGLPNDRFFAVRPEGSVSTLKIQRTERGDSAVYLCASSLVGAGTEAFFGQGTRLTVV.

The rearrangement links TRBV5-4 to TRBJ1-1; D remains unclear. Germline CDR1 and CDR2: SGHNT and YYREEE (reference sequence). V lost 4 bases, J lost 3 bases, and 16 bases lay in between. There are 15 residues in the CDR3. CDR3 region: CASSTPLDGDTEAFF. The CDR3, as DNA: TGTGCCAGCAGCACCCCCCTGGATGGGGACACTGAAGCTTTCTTT.

The chain has TRBV5-1 and TRBJ1-1; maybe TRBD1 (6 bases). The V end lost 0 bases, the J end lost 5 bases, and 11 bases lay between the germline ends. The length of the CDR3 is 14 residues. Germline values: CDR1 SGHRS, CDR2 YFSETQ. This chain's CDR3 is CASSLAQGRTEAFF. Here the CDR3 DNA reads TGCGCCAGCAGCTTGGCCCAGGGGAGGACTGAAGCTTTCTTT. The full variable domain, with the rest looked up from reference TRBV5-1 and TRBJ1-1, is KAGVTQTPRYLIKTRGQQVTLSCSPISGHRSVSWYQQTPGQGLQFLFEYFSETQRNKGNFPGRFSGRQFSNSRSEMNVSTLELGDSALYLCASSLAQGRTEAFFGQGTRLTVV.

This clone was seen a few times. The chain couples TRBV6-5 to TRBJ1-5; D remains unclear. Germline CDR1 and CDR2: MNHEY and SVGAGI. The CDR3 consists of 13 residues. The V and J ends lost 0 bases and 3 bases respectively, with 3 bases between them. CDR3 region: CASSYSNNQPQHF. The CDR3 bases are TGTGCCAGCAGTTACTCGAACAATCAGCCCCAGCATTTT.

The chain couples TRBV2 to TRBJ2-1, with D uncertain. V dropped 8 bases and J dropped 8 bases, with 19 bases sitting between them. The CDR3 is 14 residues long. Germline values: CDR1 SNHLY, CDR2 FYNNEI. The CDR3 spells CASQSLLVVDEQFF. CDR3 DNA: TGTGCCAGCCAGAGTTTACTCGTAGTCGATGAGCAGTTCTTC.

The chain carries TRBV30 and TRBJ1-1, with D possibly matching TRBD1 (6 bases). The CDR3 runs 15 residues. V lost 1 base and J 0 bases, leaving 12 bases between the germline ends. Germline V lookup: CDR1 GTSNPN, CDR2 SVGIG (reference sequence). The DNA of the CDR3 is TGTGCCTGGAGTGGAGACAGGTTCATGAACACTGAAGCTTTCTTT. Protein: CAWSGDRFMNTEAFF.

The chain recombines TRBV28 with TRBJ2-2; the D gene is possibly TRBD2 (6 bases). CDR1 MDHEN and CDR2 SYDVKM come from the germline V gene. Trimming shortened V by 8 bases and J by 5 bases, and 9 bases separated the two germline ends. The length of the CDR3 is 12 residues. Written as DNA, the CDR3 is TGTGCCAGCGGCGGAGGGACCGGGGAGCTGTTTTTT. Encoded protein: CASGGGTGELFF.

The genes are TRBV7-2 and TRBJ2-7; the D is unclear. The V gene's germline CDR1 is SGHTA and CDR2 FQGNSA. This CDR3 comprises 13 residues. The V and J ends lost 5 bases and 2 bases respectively, with 10 bases between them. CDR3 in amino acids: CASSPGRTYEQYF. The CDR3 coding sequence is TGTGCCAGCAGCCCAGGACGTACCTACGAGCAGTACTTC. Drawing the rest from reference TRBV7-2 and TRBJ2-7, the complete variable domain is GAGVSQSPSNKVTEKGKDVELRCDPISGHTALYWYRQSLGQGLEFLIYFQGNSAPDKSGLPSDRFSAERTGGSVSTLTIQRTQQEDSAVYLCASSPGRTYEQYFGPGTRLTVT.

This clone was recorded only once. The chain links TRBV25-1 to TRBJ1-4; D uncertain. The CDR3 sequence is 12 residues long. CDR1 is MGHDK and CDR2 is SYGVNS in the germline V gene. V lost 3 bases and J 8 bases, leaving 7 bases between the germline ends. CDR3: CASSDRPEKLFF. CDR3 coding DNA: TGTGCCAGCAGTGACAGACCCGAAAAACTGTTTTTT.

The chain couples TRBV7-9 to TRBJ2-7; 13 bases agree with TRBD2. The CDR3 consists of 17 residues. Per the germline V gene, CDR1 is SEHNR and CDR2 is FQNEAQ (reference sequence). The J segment lost 0 bases and the V segment lost 5 bases, leaving 7 bases of the junction unmatched. CDR3 DNA: TGTGCCAGCAGCACACCGGGGACTAGCGGGATCTCCTACGAGCAGTACTTC. It codes for CASSTPGTSGISYEQYF.

The chain carries TRBV28 and TRBJ1-1, with D possibly matching TRBD1 (6 bases). V was shortened by 5 bases and J by 0 bases, with 19 bases between the two germline ends. Germline CDR1 MDHEN, CDR2 SYDVKM. The CDR3 extends over 17 amino acids. The CDR3 protein is CASSPHRQGILNTEAFF. The CDR3 nucleotides are TGTGCCAGCAGTCCCCATCGGCAGGGGATCCTGAACACTGAAGCTTTCTTT. Filled out from reference TRBV28 and TRBJ1-1, the complete variable domain reads DVKVTQSSRYLVKRTGEKVFLECVQDMDHENMFWYRQDPGLGLRLIYFSYDVKMKEKGDIPEGYSVSREKKERFSLILESASTNQTSMYLCASSPHRQGILNTEAFFGQGTRLTVV.

The chain has TRBV9 and TRBJ2-1, with 8 nucleotides matching TRBD2. The V segment lost 1 base and the J segment 4 bases; nucleotides outside the gene matches: 7. This CDR3 spans 16 amino acids. CDR1 and CDR2 (germline): SGDLS, YYNGEE. CDR3 region: CASSVTLAGTYNEQFF. The CDR3 coding sequence is TGTGCCAGCAGCGTAACTCTAGCGGGCACTTACAATGAGCAGTTCTTC.

The V gene is TRBV27, the J gene TRBJ2-3; D is unclear. The CDR3 extends over 15 amino acids. The germline gives CDR1 MNHEY, CDR2 SMNVEV (reference sequence). The germline V and J ends were trimmed by 6 bases and 0 bases, with 13 bases remaining between them. This chain's CDR3 is CASRPLTASTDTQYF. The CDR3 DNA is TGTGCCAGCAGACCCCTAACTGCTAGCACAGATACGCAGTATTTT.

V gene TRBV6-5 combines with J gene TRBJ1-4; 7 bases align to TRBD1. This CDR3 is 14 amino acids long. The junction had 3 bases not matched to a gene; V was cut back by 4 bases and J by 4 bases. Germline V lookup: CDR1 MNHEY, CDR2 SVGAGI. Here the CDR3 reads CASSSQGGNEKLFF. In DNA, the CDR3 is TGTGCCAGCAGTTCTCAGGGGGGTAATGAAAAACTGTTTTTT.